The 20 T cell receptor beta chains below all came from one sample that was sequenced in a study of CD8 T cells in ankylosing spondylitis. TCRdb called the 5' RACE reads again in MiXCR, with one record for every CDR3 protein. The data hold 50,000 to 75,000 distinct CDR3 sequences, with approximately 5.7% observed a single time. Material: synovial fluid, either unsorted or a sorted T cell fraction (not recorded which). These receptors were taken from a male donor with ankylosing spondylitis.

This clonotype was observed at least ten times. V usage is TRBV3-1 and J usage is TRBJ1-1; 9 positions agree with TRBD1. V lost 3 bases and J lost 8; bases outside the gene matches: 7. This CDR3 is built from 14 residues. Germline CDR1 reads LGHDT; CDR2 reads YNNKEL (reference sequence). As DNA, the CDR3 is TGTGCCAGCAGCCATCAGGGACAGGGAGGGGAAGCTTTCTTT. This translates into CASSHQGQGGEAFF.

This clonotype showed up many times. The chain links TRBV12-3 or TRBV12-4 to TRBJ2-3, with no clear D. This CDR3 is built from 12 residues. V shed 5 bases and J shed 8 bases, with 11 bases lying between them. The CDR3 sequence: CASSPGTGTQYF. CDR3 coding DNA: TGTGCCAGCAGTCCGGGCACCGGTACGCAGTATTTT.

This clonotype came up many times. The chain uses TRBV10-3 and TRBJ2-1; TRBD2 matches at 12 bases. CDR3 length: 16 residues. The J segment lost 4 bases and the V segment lost 3 bases, leaving 4 bases of the junction unmatched. Germline V gene sequence: CDR1 ENHRY, CDR2 SYGVKD. The CDR3 spells CAISDSGLAGYNEQFF. The CDR3 DNA sequence: TGTGCCATCAGTGATTCAGGACTAGCGGGGTACAATGAGCAGTTCTTC.

This clonotype was found many times. V and J are TRBV29-1 and TRBJ1-1; D remains unclear. With 2 bases removed from V and 3 bases from J, the gap between germline ends came to 4 bases. The CDR3 loop spans 11 amino acids. Germline V gene data show CDR1 as SQVTM and CDR2 as ANQGSEA. CDR3 loop: CSVEFHTEAFF. DNA for the CDR3: TGCAGCGTTGAATTCCACACTGAAGCTTTCTTT.

The V and J genes are TRBV5-8 and TRBJ2-1, with 10 bases lining up with TRBD1. This CDR3 has 13 residues. After removal of 10 bases from V and 8 bases from J, the junction contained 9 bases not matched to a gene. Germline lookup yields CDR1 SGHTS and CDR2 YDEGEE. This chain's CDR3 is CAVRDRGIDEQFF. The CDR3 DNA sequence: TGTGCCGTCCGGGACAGGGGTATTGATGAGCAGTTCTTC.

This clonotype was observed many times. The genes are TRBV28 and TRBJ2-7, with D possibly TRBD2 on 6 matching bases. The germline CDR1 and CDR2 sequences are MDHEN and SYDVKM. V lost 5 bases and J lost 2, with 16 bases in between. CDR3 size: 15 residues. The CDR3, as DNA: TGTGCCAGCAGTCGTAACGGGAGCCCCACCTACGAGCAGTACTTC. It codes for CASSRNGSPTYEQYF.

This clonotype was counted at least ten times. The V gene is TRBV20-1, the J gene TRBJ2-6; unclear D gene. The CDR3 extends over 17 amino acids. With 4 bases removed from V and 1 base from J, the gap between germline ends came to 17 bases. Germline lookup yields CDR1 DFQATT and CDR2 SNEGSKA (reference sequence). CDR3 sequence: CSATRPRWGSGANVLTF. In DNA form, the CDR3 reads TGCAGTGCTACGAGACCGCGGTGGGGATCTGGGGCCAACGTCCTGACTTTC.

This clonotype was recorded many times. The rearrangement uses TRBV3-1 and TRBJ2-1; weak D call: TRBD2 (6 bases). CDR1 is LGHDT and CDR2 is YNNKEL in the germline V gene (reference sequence). The CDR3 is 15 residues long. With 4 bases removed from V and 10 bases from J, the gap between germline ends came to 20 bases. The DNA for the CDR3 is TGTGCCAGCAGCCCCTCCCGTGTTGGAGGGTGGGAGCAGTTCTTC. This gives the protein CASSPSRVGGWEQFF.

This chain joins TRBV7-2 and TRBJ1-4, with D perhaps matching TRBD1 (5 bases). V lost 3 bases and J lost 2, with 13 bases in between. This CDR3 has 16 residues. Germline V gene lookup returns CDR1 SGHTA and CDR2 FQGNSA. For the CDR3, the DNA is TGTGCCAGCAGCTTGCAGGGTAGATCGACTAATGAAAAACTGTTTTTT. Protein sequence: CASSLQGRSTNEKLFF.

This clonotype came up many times. V is TRBV15 and J is TRBJ1-5, with a tentative D call TRBD1 (6 bases). V dropped 0 bases and J dropped 7 bases, with 7 bases sitting between them. Per the germline V gene, CDR1 is LNHNV and CDR2 is YYDKDF (reference sequence). CDR3 length equals 13 residues. CDR3 in amino acids: CATSRDGGQPQHF. The DNA for the CDR3 is TGTGCCACCAGCAGAGATGGGGGCCAGCCCCAGCATTTT.

This clonotype was seen only a few times. The J gene is TRBJ2-7, the V gene TRBV18; D may be TRBD1 or TRBD2 (5 bases each). V shed 3 bases and J shed 2 bases, with 8 bases lying between them. The CDR3 consists of 13 residues. From germline, CDR1 is KGHSH and CDR2 LQKENI. The CDR3 sequence is CASSPGPPYEQYF. The CDR3 DNA reads TGTGCCAGCTCACCGGGACCGCCCTACGAGCAGTACTTC.

This clonotype was detected ten times or more. V usage is TRBV7-2 and J usage is TRBJ2-1; perhaps D is TRBD1 or TRBD2 (5 bases each). The CDR3 consists of 16 residues. Germline V gene data show CDR1 as SGHTA and CDR2 as FQGNSA. The V and J ends lost 4 bases and 5 bases respectively, with 18 bases between them. The CDR3 is CASSWGSNRGNNEQFF. CDR3 DNA sequence: TGTGCCAGCAGCTGGGGGAGTAATCGAGGGAACAATGAGCAGTTCTTC.

This clonotype is medium-sized in the sample. The rearrangement joins TRBV7-9 to TRBJ1-1; D unresolved. With 0 bases removed from V and 6 bases from J, the gap between germline ends came to 5 bases. CDR1 and CDR2 (germline): SEHNR, FQNEAQ (reference sequence). This CDR3 spans 12 amino acids. The CDR3 spells CASSLAGPEAFF. The CDR3 bases are TGTGCCAGCAGCTTAGCAGGTCCTGAAGCTTTCTTT.

This chain joins TRBV7-9 and TRBJ2-1; D gene uncertain. This CDR3 is 15 amino acids long. V dropped 3 bases and J dropped 3 bases, with 12 bases sitting between them. Germline V gene lookup returns CDR1 SEHNR and CDR2 FQNEAQ (reference sequence). The CDR3 DNA is TGTGCCAGCAGCTTCCCCCTACGTGGCTACAATGAGCAGTTCTTC. Its protein product is CASSFPLRGYNEQFF. Full variable domain (outside the CDR3, taken from reference TRBV7-9 and TRBJ2-1): DTGVSQNPRHKITKRGQNVTFRCDPISEHNRLYWYRQTLGQGPEFLTYFQNEAQLEKSRLLSDRFSAERPKGSFSTLEIQRTEQGDSAMYLCASSFPLRGYNEQFFGPGTRLTVL.

This clonotype was observed at least ten times. The DNA for the CDR3 is TGTGCCAGCAGCCCCCCGGTAGTAACAGGGACAGCCCAAGAGACCCAGTACTTC. Translation: CASSPPVVTGTAQETQYF. The chain links TRBV11-1 to TRBJ2-5; 7 positions match TRBD1. The length of the CDR3 is 18 residues. V trimming: 5 bases; J trimming: 1 base; junction bases outside the gene matches: 16. CDR1 SGHAT and CDR2 FQDESV come from the germline V gene (reference sequence).

This clonotype was counted many times. The gene calls are TRBV12-3 or TRBV12-4 and TRBJ2-2, with 7 bases fitting TRBD1. The length of the CDR3 is 16 residues. Trimming removed 2 bases from V and 2 bases from J; junction bases left unmatched: 5. The CDR3 nucleotides read TGTGCCAGCAGTTTAACGGGGACAGCTAACACCGGGGAGCTGTTTTTT. Its translation is CASSLTGTANTGELFF.

This clonotype was detected ten times or more. The V gene is TRBV5-6, the J gene TRBJ1-5, with D possibly TRBD1 on 5 matching bases. V dropped 2 bases and J dropped 4 bases, with 7 bases sitting between them. The CDR3 has 13 amino acids. CDR1 is SGHDT and CDR2 is YYEEEE in the germline V gene. The CDR3: CASSFGGNQPQHF. The CDR3, as DNA: TGTGCCAGCAGCTTCGGGGGGAATCAGCCCCAGCATTTT.

This clonotype was seen many times. The rearrangement joins TRBV2 to TRBJ1-3; the D is unclear. This CDR3 contains 13 residues. Per germline, CDR1 SNHLY and CDR2 FYNNEI. V shed 7 bases and J shed 0 bases, with 7 bases lying between them. CDR3 nucleotide sequence: TGTGCCAGCACGCGGGACTCTGGAAACACCATATATTTT. Amino acids: CASTRDSGNTIYF.

This clonotype was detected many times. The chain employs TRBV5-1 and TRBJ1-2, with D uncertain. Germline V CDR1 and CDR2: SGHRS, YFSETQ. With 0 bases removed from V and 7 bases from J, the gap between germline ends came to 13 bases. The CDR3 length is 14 residues. Here the CDR3 DNA reads TGCGCCAGCAGCTTGGGCTTGCAGGTCGGTGGCTACACCTTC. Encoded protein: CASSLGLQVGGYTF. Full variable domain (outside the CDR3, taken from reference TRBV5-1 and TRBJ1-2): KAGVTQTPRYLIKTRGQQVTLSCSPISGHRSVSWYQQTPGQGLQFLFEYFSETQRNKGNFPGRFSGRQFSNSRSEMNVSTLELGDSALYLCASSLGLQVGGYTFGSGTRLTVV.

This chain links TRBV12-3 or TRBV12-4 with TRBJ2-7; D is unresolved. The CDR3 runs to 14 residues. The V gene lost 2 bases and the J gene lost 0 bases, with 8 bases spanning the gap. The CDR3 loop reads CASSLRQNSYEQYF. As DNA, the CDR3 is TGTGCCAGCAGTTTACGGCAGAACTCCTACGAGCAGTACTTC.